This T cell receptor (beta chain) was recorded in a study of T cell repertoires in cytomegalovirus infection. Study summary: CMV infection and matching HLA type were both indicated by public TCR beta signatures.

Findings of the study overall: CMV-specific TCR beta clonotypes restricted by HLA-C were the ones dominating the ex vivo response. Cumulated frequencies of public TCR beta families served to identify carriers of CMV plus the relevant HLA.

About this clonotype itself: Its antigen is undetermined.

TCRdb fed the reads into MiXCR, producing one record per CDR3 protein. The sample includes some 180,000 distinct CDR3 sequences, roughly 15% of them seen just once. The CDR3 totals 15 residues. Germline lookup yields CDR1 MGHRA and CDR2 YSYEKL. Trimming removed 4 bases from V and 0 bases from J, with 12 bases in between. Sequences were obtained from CD8+ T cells from PBMCs. This receptor was identified in a human donor in good health (CMV status not recorded). Some clones in this sample may be carry-over from other donors' samples. The chain has TRBV4-1 and TRBJ1-1; unclear D gene. The CDR3 region is CASSRVEQMNTEAFF. The DNA for the CDR3 is TGCGCCAGCAGCCGAGTAGAGCAAATGAACACTGAAGCTTTCTTT.